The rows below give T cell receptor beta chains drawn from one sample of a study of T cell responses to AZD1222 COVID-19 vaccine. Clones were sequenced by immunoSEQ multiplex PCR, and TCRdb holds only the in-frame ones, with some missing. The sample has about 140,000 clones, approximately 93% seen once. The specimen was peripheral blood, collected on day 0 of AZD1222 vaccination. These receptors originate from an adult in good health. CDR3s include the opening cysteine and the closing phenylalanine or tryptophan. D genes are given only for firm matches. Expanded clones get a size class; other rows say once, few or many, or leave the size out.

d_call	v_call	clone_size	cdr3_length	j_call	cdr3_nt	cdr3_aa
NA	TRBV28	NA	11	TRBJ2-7	TGTGCCAGCAGTTCCAACTACGAGCAGTACTTC	CASSSNYEQYF
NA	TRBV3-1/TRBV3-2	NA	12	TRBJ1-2	TGTGCCAGCAGCCAACTTGGATATGGCTACACCTTC	CASSQLGYGYTF
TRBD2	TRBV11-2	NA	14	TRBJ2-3	TGTGCCAGCAGCTCCCCCTCCGGAGGGACTAGCCAGTATTTT	CASSSPSGGTSQYF
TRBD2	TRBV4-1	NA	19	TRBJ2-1	TGCGCCAGCAGCCAGGGCCATGTAAGCGGGAGGGCCATCTACAATGAGCAGTTCTTC	CASSQGHVSGRAIYNEQFF
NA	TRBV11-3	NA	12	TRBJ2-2	TGTGCCAGCAGCTTTAACACCGGGGAGCTGTTTTTT	CASSFNTGELFF
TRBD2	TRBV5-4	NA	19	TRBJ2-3	TGTGCCAGCAGCCCCAGGAAAGGACTAGCGGGCTTTCGCACAGATACGCAGTATTTT	CASSPRKGLAGFRTDTQYF
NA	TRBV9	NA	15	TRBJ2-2	TGTGCCAGCAGCGCACTGACAGGGGAGGGCGGGGAGCTGTTTTTT	CASSALTGEGGELFF
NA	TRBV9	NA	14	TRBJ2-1	TGTGCCAGCAGCGTAGTTGGGGAACACAATGAGCAGTTCTTC	CASSVVGEHNEQFF
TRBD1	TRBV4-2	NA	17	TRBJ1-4	TGTGCCAGCAGCCAAGGGAGTTGGAACAGAGGGGGCGAAAAACTGTTTTTT	CASSQGSWNRGGEKLFF
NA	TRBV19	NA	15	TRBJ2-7	TGTGCCAGTAGTACAGGGGGGGCCCACACCTACGAGCAGTACTTC	CASSTGGAHTYEQYF
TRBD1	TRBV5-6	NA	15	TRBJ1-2	TGTGCCAGCAGCGTACGAGACAGGGGTAGCTATGGCTACACCTTC	CASSVRDRGSYGYTF
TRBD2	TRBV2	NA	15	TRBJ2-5	TGTGCCAGCAGCGGGGGACTAGCGTCGCAAGAGACCCAGTACTTC	CASSGGLASQETQYF
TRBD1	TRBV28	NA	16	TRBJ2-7	TGTGCCAGCAGCCAGGACTCGGGACAGGAACGTTGGGAGCAGTACTTC	CASSQDSGQERWEQYF
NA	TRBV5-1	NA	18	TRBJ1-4	TGCGCCAGCAGCTTGGCAGGCTGGTCAAGCGCGGCTAATGAAAAACTGTTTTTT	CASSLAGWSSAANEKLFF
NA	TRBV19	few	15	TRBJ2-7	TGTGCCAGTAGTGTTGAGCGGGTCAGCTCCTACGAGCAGTACTTC	CASSVERVSSYEQYF
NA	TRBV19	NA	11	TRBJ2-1	TGTGCCAGTAGTATCGGAGGGGAGCAGTTCTTC	CASSIGGEQFF
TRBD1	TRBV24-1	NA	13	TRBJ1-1	TGTGCCACCAGGGGACAGGACGGCACTGAAGCTTTCTTT	CATRGQDGTEAFF
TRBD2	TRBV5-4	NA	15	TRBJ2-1	TGTGCCAGCAGTTTCGGGAGGACTACGGACAATGAGCAGTTCTTC	CASSFGRTTDNEQFF
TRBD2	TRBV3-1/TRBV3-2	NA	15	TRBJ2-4	TGTGCCAGCACCCCTAGCGGGAGGCCCAAAAACATTCAGTACTTC	CASTPSGRPKNIQYF
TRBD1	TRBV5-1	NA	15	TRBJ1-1	TGCGCCAGCAGCTGGGGGACAGGGGAAAACACTGAAGCTTTCTTT	CASSWGTGENTEAFF
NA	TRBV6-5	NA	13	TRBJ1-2	TGTGCCAGCCTAAAGGGGGTTAACTATGGCTACACCTTC	CASLKGVNYGYTF
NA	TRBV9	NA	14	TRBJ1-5	TGTGCCAGCAGCGTAGGGACCCACAATCAGCCCCAGCATTTT	CASSVGTHNQPQHF
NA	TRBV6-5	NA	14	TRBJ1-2	TGTGCCAGCAGTTACTCGGGGGCAGACTATGGCTACACCTTC	CASSYSGADYGYTF
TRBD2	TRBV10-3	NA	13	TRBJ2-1	TGTGCCATCCTAGCGGGAGGCTACAATGAGCAGTTCTTC	CAILAGGYNEQFF
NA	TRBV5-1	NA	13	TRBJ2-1	TGCGCCAGCAGCATTGGGACTGCTAATGAGCAGTTCTTC	CASSIGTANEQFF
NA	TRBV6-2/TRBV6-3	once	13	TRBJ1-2	TGTGCCAGCAGTTACTGGGCTAACTATGGCTACACCTTC	CASSYWANYGYTF
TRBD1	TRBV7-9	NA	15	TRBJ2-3	TGTGCCAGCAGCCACCCCGGGACAGGATCAGATACGCAGTATTTT	CASSHPGTGSDTQYF
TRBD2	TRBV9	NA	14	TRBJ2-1	TGTGCCAGCAGCGTATCAGCGGGGGACAATGAGCAGTTCTTC	CASSVSAGDNEQFF
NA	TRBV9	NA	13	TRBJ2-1	TGTGCCAGCAGCGTAGCTCCAGGCAATGAGCAGTTCTTC	CASSVAPGNEQFF
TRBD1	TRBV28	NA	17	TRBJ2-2	TGTGCCAGCAGCTTCGTGCACGACAGGGCCAACACCGGGGAGCTGTTTTTT	CASSFVHDRANTGELFF
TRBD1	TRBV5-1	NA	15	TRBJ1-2	TGCGCCAGCAGCTTGTCGATAGGGGGCGCGGATTGGTACACCTTC	CASSLSIGGADWYTF
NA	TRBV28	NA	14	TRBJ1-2	TGTGCCAGCAGTTTACTTATATTAGGGGCTGGCTACACCTTC	CASSLLILGAGYTF
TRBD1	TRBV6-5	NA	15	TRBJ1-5	TGTGCCAGCAGCAGAGGGACAGGGGGCAATCAGCCCCAGCATTTT	CASSRGTGGNQPQHF
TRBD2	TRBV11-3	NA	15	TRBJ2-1	TGTGCCAGCAGCTTTGGACTAGCGGGGGCGGGTGAGCAGTTCTTC	CASSFGLAGAGEQFF
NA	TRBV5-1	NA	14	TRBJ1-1	TGCGCCAGCAGCTTGGAGCAAGGGGGGTCTGAAGCTTTCTTT	CASSLEQGGSEAFF
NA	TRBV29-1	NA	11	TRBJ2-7	TGCAGCGTTGACAAAGGGTACGAGCAGTACTTC	CSVDKGYEQYF
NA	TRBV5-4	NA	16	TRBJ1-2	TGTGCCAGCAGCCCCCCGGGCAGGGGACCTGAGGATGGCTACACCTTC	CASSPPGRGPEDGYTF
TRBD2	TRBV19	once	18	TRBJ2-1	TGTGCCAGTAGTAACCTGAAGGGAACTAGCGGGAGGGGGAATGAGCAGTTCTTC	CASSNLKGTSGRGNEQFF
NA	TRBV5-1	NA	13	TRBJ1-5	TGCGCCAGCAGCTTAGGGACCGATCAGCCCCAGCATTTT	CASSLGTDQPQHF
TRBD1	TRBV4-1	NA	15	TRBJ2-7	TGCGCCAGCAGCCAAGTTCAGGGGGCGGATTACGAGCAGTACTTC	CASSQVQGADYEQYF
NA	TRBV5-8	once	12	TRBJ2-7	TGTGCCAGCAGCTTGACAAGCTACGAGCAGTACTTC	CASSLTSYEQYF
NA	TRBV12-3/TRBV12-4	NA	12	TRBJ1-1	TGTGCCAGCAGCCGACTTGACACTGAAGCTTTCTTT	CASSRLDTEAFF
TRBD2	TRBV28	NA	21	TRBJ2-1	TGTGCCAGCAGTTTACAATTCGCCCCGGGACTAGCGGGAGATCTTTACAATGAGCAGTTCTTC	CASSLQFAPGLAGDLYNEQFF
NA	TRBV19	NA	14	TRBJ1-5	TGTGCCAGTAGTATTTACAGGTCCAATCAGCCCCAGCATTTT	CASSIYRSNQPQHF
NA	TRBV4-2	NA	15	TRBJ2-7	TGTGCCAGCAGCCAAGTAGTGGGAGATAACGACGAGCAGTACTTC	CASSQVVGDNDEQYF
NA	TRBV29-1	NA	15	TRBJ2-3	TGCAGCGTTGAACAGGGGAAGGGTAGCACAGATACGCAGTATTTT	CSVEQGKGSTDTQYF
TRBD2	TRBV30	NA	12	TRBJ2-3	TGTGCCCTGGGGGGGAGCACAGATACGCAGTATTTT	CALGGSTDTQYF
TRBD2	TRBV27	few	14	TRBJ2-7	TGTGCCAGCAAAACTAGCGGGAGGGCCTTTAACGAGTACTTC	CASKTSGRAFNEYF
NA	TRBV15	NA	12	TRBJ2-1	TGTGCCACCAGCAGAGAGGGGGATGAGCAGTTCTTC	CATSREGDEQFF
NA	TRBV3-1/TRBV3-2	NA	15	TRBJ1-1	TGTGCCAGCAGCCAAAACGTCGGGGGAAACACTGAAGCTTTCTTT	CASSQNVGGNTEAFF
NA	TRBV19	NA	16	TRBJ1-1	TGTGCCAGTAGTATAGAAGGTGGCAGGAGGGACACTGAAGCTTTCTTT	CASSIEGGRRDTEAFF
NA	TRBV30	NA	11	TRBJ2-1	TGTGCCTGGAGTGGCGGGACGAATCAGTTCTTC	CAWSGGTNQFF
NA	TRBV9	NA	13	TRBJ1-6	TGTGCCAGCAGCGCCCACCATAATTCACCCCTCCACTTT	CASSAHHNSPLHF
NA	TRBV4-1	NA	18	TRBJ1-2	TGCGCCAGCAGCCAAGATGTCGACAGGACGGCGGCGGGTTATGGCTACACCTTC	CASSQDVDRTAAGYGYTF